This T cell receptor (beta chain) was obtained from a study of blood T cell repertoires in COVID-19. Germline loops: CDR1 MDHEN, CDR2 SYDVKM. Trimming took off 4 bases at V and 3 bases at J, with 15 bases between the two ends. The CDR3 runs to 15 residues. Original processing methods: Reference gene primers were amplified, and this amplification served to estimate nucleated cell counts. TCRdb's copy holds only in-frame clones and misses some; the assay was immunoSEQ multiplex PCR. D and trimming come from the DNA, and the V and J calls and clone size come from that table. The repertoire has a few hundred thousand clones, about 92% of them found once; the top ten carry approximately 4.1%.

V is TRBV28 and J is TRBJ1-1, with no clear D. The clonotype was recovered from a woman aged 55-70 years with COVID-19, enrolled during active disease. The sample was peripheral blood. The CDR3 DNA reads TGTGCCAGCAGTTCACCGAGTACTGGAGACACTGAAGCTTTCTTT. Its protein product is CASSSPSTGDTEAFF.